These 28 T cell receptor beta chains were sequenced from one sample in a study of blood T cell repertoires in COVID-19. Here immunoSEQ multiplex PCR was the method, and the copy in TCRdb shows in-frame clones only, minus some. The sample shows 20,000 to 30,000 clones, 92% of them seen only once. The sequenced sample was peripheral blood. The origin of the receptors is a human donor in a cohort sampled during active COVID-19.

The chain links TRBV6-2 or TRBV6-3 to TRBJ2-7; 8 bases line up with TRBD1. Germline CDR1 and CDR2: MNHEY and SVGEGT. The CDR3 runs to 17 residues. With 6 bases clipped from V and 0 bases from J, the junction kept 13 bases outside the gene matches. In DNA form, the CDR3 reads TGTGCCAGCAGCCCTTCCGGGACAGGCTCCCGCTCCTACGAGCAGTACTTC. It specifies CASSPSGTGSRSYEQYF.

CDR3 protein: CASRRRGLAGNDEQYF. CDR3 coding DNA: TGTGCCAGCAGGAGGAGAGGACTAGCGGGAAATGACGAGCAGTACTTC. J is TRBJ2-7 and V is TRBV6-6; TRBD2 matches at 12 bases. Trimming took 6 bases from V and 5 from J; bases not matched to a gene: 11. CDR1 and CDR2 (germline): MNHNY, SVGAGI (reference sequence). This CDR3 region has 16 residues.

The chain links TRBV10-3 to TRBJ2-5, with TRBD1 as a possible D gene (5 bases). The germline gives CDR1 ENHRY, CDR2 SYGVKD. With 2 bases removed from V and 0 bases from J, the gap between germline ends came to 7 bases. The CDR3 spans 14 residues. The CDR3 nucleotides read TGTGCCATCAGTGAGAGACAGAACCAAGAGACCCAGTACTTC. Protein product: CAISERQNQETQYF.

This clone occurred once. The rearrangement joins TRBV5-1 to TRBJ2-1; 15 bases fit TRBD2. Losses at the gene ends were 0 bases for V and 4 bases for J; bases not matched to a gene: 5. CDR1 SGHRS and CDR2 YFSETQ come from the germline V gene. The CDR3 consists of 18 residues. The CDR3 sequence: CASSLGRTSGRVYNEQFF. The CDR3 nucleotides are TGCGCCAGCAGCTTGGGGCGGACTAGCGGGAGGGTGTACAATGAGCAGTTCTTC.

The V and J genes are TRBV10-3 and TRBJ2-3; 8 bases match TRBD1. J gave up 3 bases and V 2 bases, and 1 base lay outside the gene matches. This CDR3 is built from 14 residues. The germline CDR1 and CDR2 sequences are ENHRY and SYGVKD. CDR3 in DNA: TGTGCCATCAGTGAGGGACAGGGAACAGATACGCAGTATTTT. It is translated as CAISEGQGTDTQYF.

The genes are TRBV6-2 or TRBV6-3 and TRBJ2-1, with a weak D call TRBD2 (7 bases). The germline CDR1 and CDR2 sequences are MNHEY and SVGEGT. This CDR3 has 17 amino acids. Between the trimmed V and J ends, which lost 3 bases and 2 bases, there was a span of 17 bases. CDR3 nucleotides: TGTGCCAGCAGTTATAAGGCGGGGGCCCCAACCTACAATGAGCAGTTCTTC. Encoded protein: CASSYKAGAPTYNEQFF.

This chain links TRBV5-4 with TRBJ1-2; D is perhaps TRBD1 (6 bases). V lost 5 bases and J 3 bases, leaving 8 bases between the germline ends. Germline CDR1 SGHNT, CDR2 YYREEE (reference sequence). The CDR3 has 12 amino acids. The CDR3 loop reads CASSAGDYGYTF. The CDR3 DNA is TGTGCCAGCAGTGCAGGGGACTATGGCTACACCTTC. The complete variable domain, with remaining parts taken from reference TRBV5-4 and TRBJ1-2, reads ETGVTQSPTHLIKTRGQQVTLRCSSQSGHNTVSWYQQALGQGPQFIFQYYREEENGRGNFPPRFSGLQFPNYSSELNVNALELDDSALYLCASSAGDYGYTFGSGTRLTVV.

This clone was seen once. The CDR3 here is CASSSDFFGRSEQFF. The DNA for the CDR3 is TGTGCCAGCAGTTCCGACTTTTTTGGAAGGAGTGAGCAGTTCTTC. This chain links TRBV6-5 with TRBJ2-1; D remains ambiguous. The CDR3 sequence is 15 residues long. V was cut by 4 bases and J by 9 bases, with 19 bases left in between. The germline V gene has CDR1 MNHEY and CDR2 SVGAGI.

The chain carries TRBV28 and TRBJ2-7; 7 bases map to TRBD1. Per the germline V gene, CDR1 is MDHEN and CDR2 is SYDVKM. The CDR3 has 15 residues. With 4 bases clipped from V and 7 bases from J, the junction kept 13 bases outside the gene matches. In DNA form, the CDR3 reads TGTGCCAGCAGTTCGCAACAGGGGCCCCGGCGGGAGCAGTACTTC. Amino acids: CASSSQQGPRREQYF.

The J gene is TRBJ2-3, the V gene TRBV3-1 (or the pseudogene TRBV3-2); 12 bases fit TRBD2. This CDR3 contains 16 residues. Looked up from germline, CDR1 is LGHDT and CDR2 is YNNKEL (reference sequence). V dropped 3 bases and J dropped 6; count of bases not matched to a gene: 7. The CDR3, as DNA: TGTGCCAGCAGCCAGGGGACTAGCGGGTTTATGGATACGCAGTATTTT. This encodes CASSQGTSGFMDTQYF.

The V gene is TRBV7-3, the J gene TRBJ2-3; 14 positions agree with TRBD2. J gave up 0 bases and V 4 bases, and 12 bases lay outside the gene matches. Germline V gene sequence: CDR1 SGHTA, CDR2 FQGTGA. CDR3 size: 20 residues. CDR3 nucleotides: TGTGCCAGCAGCTCAGGGCGGACTAGCGGGGGGCACATTAGCACAGATACGCAGTATTTT. Translation gives CASSSGRTSGGHISTDTQYF.

Of note for this clone: One end of the junction is discordant with germline, which a read error may explain. V gene TRBV7-2 combines with J gene TRBJ2-7, with D perhaps TRBD1 (6 bases). This CDR3 has 13 residues. CDR1 is SGHTA and CDR2 is FQGNSA in the germline V gene. The CDR3 sequence is CASSLGGSGEPYF. The CDR3 coding sequence is TGTGCCAGCAGCTTAGGAGGGTCAGGGGAGCCGTACTTC.

CDR3 nucleotide sequence: TGTGCCAGCAGCCAAAGGCCGACGGGGGGTGAAAAACTGTTTTTT. Protein product: CASSQRPTGGEKLFF. This chain uses TRBV16 with TRBJ1-4, with D possibly being TRBD1 (5 bases). V shed 2 bases and J shed 7 bases, with 14 bases lying between them. Germline values: CDR1 KGHSY, CDR2 FQNENV. The length of the CDR3 is 15 residues. The full variable domain, rest sourced from reference TRBV16 and TRBJ1-4, is GEEVAQTPKHLVRGEGQKAKLYCAPIKGHSYVFWYQQVLKNEFKFLISFQNENVFDETGMPKERFSAKCLPNSPCSLEIQATKLEDSAVYFCASSQRPTGGEKLFFGSGTQLSVL.

V usage is TRBV24-1 and J usage is TRBJ2-2; possible D gene TRBD1, 7 bases. From germline, CDR1 is KGHDR and CDR2 SFDVKD. With 1 base removed from V and 0 bases from J, the gap between germline ends came to 14 bases. This CDR3 has 18 amino acids. CDR3 DNA sequence: TGTGCCACCAGTGATTTTTTTGGCAGGGGGGCGAACACCGGGGAGCTGTTTTTT. This codes for CATSDFFGRGANTGELFF.

The chain combines TRBV19 with TRBJ2-1, with D possibly TRBD1 on 6 matching bases. Between the trimmed V and J ends, which lost 5 bases and 9 bases, there was a span of 14 bases. CDR1 is LNHDA and CDR2 is SQIVND in the germline V gene (reference sequence). The CDR3 extends over 13 amino acids. CDR3 protein: CASSSITGIEQFF. CDR3 sequence (DNA): TGTGCCAGTAGTTCAATCACAGGGATTGAGCAGTTCTTC. The full variable domain, with the rest looked up from reference TRBV19 and TRBJ2-1, is DGGITQSPKYLFRKEGQNVTLSCEQNLNHDAMYWYRQDPGQGLRLIYYSQIVNDFQKGDIAEGYSVSREKKESFPLTVTSAQKNPTAFYLCASSSITGIEQFFGPGTRLTVL.

V gene TRBV9 combines with J gene TRBJ1-1; 7 bases agree with TRBD1. Trimming took 1 base from V and 6 from J; bases not matched to a gene: 6. The CDR3 is made up of 14 amino acids. Germline CDR1 is SGDLS and CDR2 is YYNGEE. The CDR3 here is CASSVNRGRPEAFF. Written as DNA, the CDR3 is TGTGCCAGCAGCGTAAACAGGGGTAGGCCTGAAGCTTTCTTT.

V usage is TRBV30 and J usage is TRBJ2-7; perhaps TRBD2 as D (6 bases). This CDR3 is 15 amino acids long. In germline, CDR1 is GTSNPN, CDR2 SVGIG (reference sequence). Trimming took off 0 bases at V and 2 bases at J, with 14 bases between the two ends. CDR3 nucleotides: TGTGCCTGGAGTGTACGACGCGGGACCACCTACGAGCAGTACTTC. Protein product: CAWSVRRGTTYEQYF.

The rearrangement joins TRBV5-1 to TRBJ1-2; D remains unclear. CDR3 length: 14 amino acids. Germline-derived CDR1 and CDR2 are SGHRS and YFSETQ. Trimming removed 0 bases at V and 8 bases at J, with 14 bases between. The DNA for the CDR3 is TGCGCCAGCAGCTTGGGCCCGGCAACGGGGGGCTACACCTTC. Its protein is CASSLGPATGGYTF.

The chain has TRBV28 and TRBJ2-7; 10 positions agree with TRBD2. This CDR3 region has 15 residues. CDR1 MDHEN and CDR2 SYDVKM come from the germline V gene. The J segment lost 2 bases and the V segment lost 5 bases, leaving 6 bases of the junction unmatched. The CDR3 reads CASSLIAGGAYEQYF. DNA of the CDR3: TGTGCCAGCAGTCTCATAGCGGGGGGAGCCTACGAGCAGTACTTC. Full variable domain (missing parts from reference TRBV28 and TRBJ2-7): DVKVTQSSRYLVKRTGEKVFLECVQDMDHENMFWYRQDPGLGLRLIYFSYDVKMKEKGDIPEGYSVSREKKERFSLILESASTNQTSMYLCASSLIAGGAYEQYFGPGTRLTVT.

Only one count was recorded for this clone. This rearrangement joins TRBV6-6 to TRBJ2-7; perhaps TRBD1 as D (5 bases). The CDR3 consists of 14 residues. The V end was cut by 0 bases, the J end by 6 bases, with 12 bases between. Germline CDR1 reads MNHNY; CDR2 reads SVGAGI (reference sequence). DNA of the CDR3: TGTGCCAGCAGTTACTCGGACACTTCGCCCGAGCAGTACTTC. It codes for CASSYSDTSPEQYF.

This clone has just one count. V and J are TRBV3-1 (or the pseudogene TRBV3-2) and TRBJ1-2; the D gene is possibly TRBD1 (5 bases). Germline-derived CDR1 and CDR2 are LGHDT and YNNKEL (reference sequence). Trimming removed 1 base from V and 4 bases from J, with 10 bases in between. The CDR3 runs 14 residues. The DNA for the CDR3 is TGTGCCAGCAGCCAAGGAACGGGACTCTATGGCTACACCTTC. Translation gives CASSQGTGLYGYTF.

The chain recombines TRBV7-3 with TRBJ1-6; 7 bases match TRBD1. The germline V gene encodes CDR1 SGHTA and CDR2 FQGTGA. The V and J ends lost 1 base and 8 bases, in that order; junction bases with no gene match: 11. The CDR3 runs to 17 residues. The CDR3 spells CASSLNPKGAGDSPLHF. The CDR3 DNA follows: TGTGCCAGCAGCTTAAATCCAAAGGGGGCAGGAGATTCACCCCTCCACTTT. Supplemented by reference TRBV7-3 and TRBJ1-6, the full variable domain reads GAGVSQTPSNKVTEKGKYVELRCDPISGHTALYWYRQSLGQGPEFLIYFQGTGAADDSGLPNDRFFAVRPEGSVSTLKIQRTERGDSAVYLCASSLNPKGAGDSPLHFGNGTRLTVT.

The chain couples TRBV7-2 to TRBJ2-7; 7 nucleotides align to TRBD1. The length of the CDR3 is 15 residues. Losses at the gene ends were 5 bases for V and 3 bases for J; bases not matched to a gene: 10. The germline V gene has CDR1 SGHTA and CDR2 FQGNSA. The CDR3 region is CASSPQTGIGYEQYF. The CDR3 DNA reads TGTGCCAGCAGCCCCCAGACAGGGATCGGCTACGAGCAGTACTTC.

Here the CDR3 DNA reads TGTGCCAGCAGCCCCGACTCGACGTATGAGTACGAGCAGTACTTC. Its protein product is CASSPDSTYEYEQYF. V is TRBV27 and J is TRBJ2-7; D remains unclear. Trimming shortened V by 6 bases and J by 4 bases, and 19 bases separated the two germline ends. The V gene's germline CDR1 is MNHEY and CDR2 SMNVEV (reference sequence). This CDR3 has 15 amino acids.

J is TRBJ1-1 and V is TRBV6-2 or TRBV6-3; 9 bases line up with TRBD1. Germline CDR1 is MNHEY and CDR2 is SVGEGT. This CDR3 has 15 amino acids. Trimming at V came to 4 bases and at J to 1 base, leaving 4 bases not matched to a gene. In DNA, the CDR3 is TGTGCCAGCAGTTTCGGGGACAGGGCGAACACTGAAGCTTTCTTT. As protein: CASSFGDRANTEAFF.

This rearrangement joins TRBV27 to TRBJ1-1; no clear D gene. The germline V gene has CDR1 MNHEY and CDR2 SMNVEV (reference sequence). This CDR3 contains 15 residues. V gave up 4 bases and J gave up 1 base, with 13 bases separating them. The CDR3 loop reads CASSSRATANTEAFF. CDR3 bases: TGTGCCAGCAGTTCGAGGGCCACTGCGAACACTGAAGCTTTCTTT.

The chain joins TRBV5-1 to TRBJ1-1; 7 bases agree with TRBD1. The CDR3 totals 15 residues. CDR1 SGHRS and CDR2 YFSETQ come from the germline V gene. Trimming cost V 4 bases and J 1 base; bases outside gene matches: 7. The CDR3 region is CASSPRGQSNTEAFF. The CDR3 DNA is TGCGCCAGCAGCCCACGGGGACAGTCGAACACTGAAGCTTTCTTT.

The chain combines TRBV28 with TRBJ1-2; 8 bases agree with TRBD1. The CDR3 sequence is 13 residues long. The germline gives CDR1 MDHEN, CDR2 SYDVKM. J gave up 8 bases and V 2 bases, and 4 bases lay outside the gene matches. CDR3 nucleotides: TGTGCCAGCAGTTTACAGGGGGCAGGAGGCTACACCTTC. It yields the protein CASSLQGAGGYTF.